One and the same sample provided the 10 T cell receptor beta chains below, sequenced in a study of CD8+CD57+ T cells in acquired aplastic anemia. Patients included in sequencing had previously demonstrated CD8+CD57+ cell expansion by flow cytometry. Genomic DNA constituted the template upon which TCR beta VDJ and CDR3 profiling was performed. One entry per CDR3 protein results from TCRdb running MiXCR on the reads. The table includes a few hundred thousand distinct CDR3 sequences, 50% to 65% detected once. The sample was sorted CD4+, CD8+, or CD8+CD57+ T cells (not recorded which) from PBMCs. The receptors shown here come from a human donor with aplastic anemia.

This clonotype was seen many times. The chain couples TRBV12-3 or TRBV12-4 to TRBJ2-1; D ambiguous. V shed 7 bases and J shed 1 base, with 11 bases lying between them. The CDR3 runs 14 residues. The CDR3 spells CASTEGPSYNEQFF. The CDR3 nucleotides read TGTGCCAGCACAGAAGGACCTTCCTACAATGAGCAGTTCTTC.

The V and J genes are TRBV2 and TRBJ1-5; 8 bases line up with TRBD1. V trimming: 7 bases; J trimming: 1 base; junction bases outside the gene matches: 15. This CDR3 has 18 residues. The germline CDR1 and CDR2 sequences are SNHLY and FYNNEI. CDR3 nucleotides: TGTGCCAGCACCCAGCGGGCAGGGGGCTCCCTCAGCAATCAGCCCCAGCATTTT. The encoded protein is CASTQRAGGSLSNQPQHF.

This clonotype was found a few times. This sequence joins TRBV15 and TRBJ2-5, with a tentative D call TRBD2 (6 bases). Germline V CDR1 and CDR2: LNHNV, YYDKDF (reference sequence). The CDR3 covers 19 residues. The V gene lost 4 bases and the J gene lost 5 bases, with 29 bases spanning the gap. CDR3 region: CATSTQHRREKLRQETQYF. CDR3 in DNA: TGTGCCACCAGCACCCAACACCGCCGGGAGAAACTCCGGCAGGAGACCCAGTACTTC.

This clonotype was recorded once. The chain uses TRBV6-6 and TRBJ1-2, with 7 nucleotides matching TRBD1. Trimming took 9 bases from V and 0 from J; bases not matched to a gene: 4. CDR1 is MNHNY and CDR2 is SVGAGI in the germline V gene (reference sequence). The CDR3 loop spans 13 amino acids. In DNA form, the CDR3 reads TGTGCCAGTTTGACAGGGACTAACTATGGCTACACCTTC. Translated, it gives CASLTGTNYGYTF.

V and J are TRBV20-1 and TRBJ2-4; 7 bases agree with TRBD1. The CDR3 is 14 residues long. The ends lost 6 bases at V and 6 bases at J; junction bases unmatched: 11. Germline V CDR1 and CDR2: DFQATT, SNEGSKA (reference sequence). CDR3 coding DNA: TGCAGTGCCGGGCGCGACAGGGTGGGAAACATTCAGTACTTC. Translating it yields CSAGRDRVGNIQYF.

The table lists this clonotype with many counts. The J gene is TRBJ2-3, the V gene TRBV24-1, with 9 bases that match TRBD1. The CDR3 consists of 17 residues. Germline assignment: CDR1 KGHDR and CDR2 SFDVKD. V lost 4 bases and J lost 8; bases outside the gene matches: 15. CDR3 in DNA: TGTGCCACCAGTGACTCTACAGGGGGCCTGAGCACGGGTACGCAGTATTTT. Translating it yields CATSDSTGGLSTGTQYF.

J is TRBJ2-5 and V is TRBV20-1; no clear D. There are 14 residues in the CDR3. The V end was cut by 6 bases, the J end by 5 bases, with 19 bases between. CDR1 DFQATT and CDR2 SNEGSKA come from the germline V gene (reference sequence). The CDR3 sequence is CSAIKPVEGETQYF. CDR3 nucleotide sequence: TGCAGTGCCATTAAACCGGTCGAAGGGGAGACCCAGTACTTC.

The J gene is TRBJ1-1, the V gene TRBV7-2, with 7 bases identical to TRBD1. CDR1 SGHTA and CDR2 FQGNSA come from the germline V gene. Trimming at V came to 2 bases and at J to 10 bases, leaving 4 bases not matched to a gene. There are 12 residues in the CDR3. This CDR3 reads CASSLRQGAAFF. The CDR3 region has the DNA TGTGCCAGCAGCTTAAGACAGGGCGCAGCTTTCTTT. The complete variable domain, with remaining parts taken from reference TRBV7-2 and TRBJ1-1, reads GAGVSQSPSNKVTEKGKDVELRCDPISGHTALYWYRQSLGQGLEFLIYFQGNSAPDKSGLPSDRFSAERTGGSVSTLTIQRTQQEDSAVYLCASSLRQGAAFFGQGTRLTVV.

The V gene is TRBV20-1, the J gene TRBJ2-7, with 7 bases fitting TRBD2. The CDR3 runs 14 residues. V trimming: 5 bases; J trimming: 2 bases; junction bases outside the gene matches: 9. Germline V gives CDR1 DFQATT, CDR2 SNEGSKA (reference sequence). CDR3 DNA: TGCAGTGCTCGAAGCGGGAAAGGGACCTACGAGCAGTACTTC. Its translation is CSARSGKGTYEQYF.

The chain carries TRBV24-1 and TRBJ2-2, with TRBD1 matching over 11 bases. This CDR3 has 16 residues. The germline V gene has CDR1 KGHDR and CDR2 SFDVKD. The junction had 6 bases not matched to a gene; V was cut back by 5 bases and J by 5 bases. The DNA of the CDR3 is TGTGCCACCAGTGGGACCGGGACAGGGGGAACCGGGGAGCTGTTTTTT. Translation: CATSGTGTGGTGELFF.